The 31 T cell receptor beta chains in this list originate from one sample, sequenced in a study of shared T cell receptors in the human thymus. The protocol was immunoSEQ multiplex PCR, while the TCRdb copy is restricted to in-frame clones and leaves out a portion. Here the sample spans about 660,000 clones, around nine tenths being singletons. Separately, the same data were catalogued under a study of human thymus T cells.

The specimen was thymocytes. The receptors stem from a boy in the first two years of life with a congenital heart defect.

The rearrangement links TRBV19 to TRBJ2-3, with TRBD2 matching over 9 bases. The V segment lost 8 bases and the J segment 3 bases; nucleotides outside the gene matches: 0. CDR3 length: 12 amino acids. Germline V gene data show CDR1 as LNHDA and CDR2 as SQIVND (reference sequence). This CDR3 reads CASGLATDTQYF. As DNA, the CDR3 is TGTGCCAGTGGACTAGCGACAGATACGCAGTATTTT. Full variable domain (missing parts from reference TRBV19 and TRBJ2-3): DGGITQSPKYLFRKEGQNVTLSCEQNLNHDAMYWYRQDPGQGLRLIYYSQIVNDFQKGDIAEGYSVSREKKESFPLTVTSAQKNPTAFYLCASGLATDTQYFGPGTRLTVL.

The chain couples TRBV11-2 to TRBJ2-7, with 10 positions matching TRBD1. This CDR3 is 17 amino acids long. The germline V gene has CDR1 SGHAT and CDR2 FQNNGV. V dropped 1 base and J dropped 1; count of bases not matched to a gene: 7. CDR3 amino acids: CASSLAAGTGASYEQYF. The CDR3 DNA is TGTGCCAGCAGCTTAGCTGCCGGGACAGGGGCTTCCTACGAGCAGTACTTC.

This clone was seen a handful of times. The chain has TRBV4-3 and TRBJ2-7; 13 bases line up with TRBD2. V trimming: 4 bases; J trimming: 3 bases; junction bases outside the gene matches: 18. The CDR3 is 20 residues long. Germline CDR1 is LGHNA and CDR2 is YSLEER. CDR3 bases: TGCGCCAGCAGCCGCCCTCCCGGGACTAGCGGGATTCCCCCCCTCTACGAGCAGTACTTC. Protein product: CASSRPPGTSGIPPLYEQYF.

The chain employs TRBV7-9 and TRBJ2-2; possibly TRBD2 for D (5 bases). The CDR3 covers 16 residues. Germline CDR1 and CDR2: SEHNR and FQNEAQ (reference sequence). Trimming removed 5 bases from V and 2 bases from J, with 15 bases in between. The DNA for the CDR3 is TGTGCCAGCAGCGGCGAGGGAGTAATCAACACCGGGGAGCTGTTTTTT. This translates into CASSGEGVINTGELFF. The variable domain in full, with the rest retrieved from reference TRBV7-9 and TRBJ2-2, is DTGVSQNPRHKITKRGQNVTFRCDPISEHNRLYWYRQTLGQGPEFLTYFQNEAQLEKSRLLSDRFSAERPKGSFSTLEIQRTEQGDSAMYLCASSGEGVINTGELFFGEGSRLTVL.

V usage is TRBV7-9 and J usage is TRBJ1-4; no clear D. The CDR3 is 16 amino acids. The V gene's germline CDR1 is SEHNR and CDR2 FQNEAQ (reference sequence). The ends were cut back, 4 bases at V and 4 bases at J, with 16 bases in the middle. Here the CDR3 reads CASSSTSFKDNEKLFF. The CDR3 DNA follows: TGTGCCAGCAGCTCGACTTCTTTTAAGGATAATGAAAAACTGTTTTTT.

This clone was counted a single time. The genes are TRBV30 and TRBJ2-3; the match to TRBD1 covers 11 bases. Germline loops: CDR1 GTSNPN, CDR2 SVGIG (reference sequence). The CDR3 contains 15 residues. V gave up 2 bases and J gave up 1 base; unmatched junction bases: 2. In DNA, the CDR3 is TGTGCCTGGAGTCGGACAGGGGGCGGCACAGATACGCAGTATTTT. It yields the protein CAWSRTGGGTDTQYF. The full variable domain, completed using reference TRBV30 and TRBJ2-3, is SQTIHQWPATLVQPVGSPLSLECTVEGTSNPNLYWYRQAAGRGLQLLFYSVGIGQISSEVPQNLSASRPQDRQFILSSKKLLLSDSGFYLCAWSRTGGGTDTQYFGPGTRLTVL.

V gene TRBV28 combines with J gene TRBJ1-4; maybe TRBD1 (6 bases). Trimming removed 5 bases at V and 3 bases at J, with 13 bases between. Per the germline V gene, CDR1 is MDHEN and CDR2 is SYDVKM. CDR3 length equals 15 residues. The CDR3 region has the DNA TGTGCCAGCAGTGGGGGCCTCGCGGCTAATGAAAAACTGTTTTTT. Its translation is CASSGGLAANEKLFF.

The rearrangement joins TRBV29-1 to TRBJ1-2; D uncertain. V lost 6 bases and J lost 4, with 9 bases in between. The CDR3 runs 11 residues. Germline CDR1 reads SQVTM; CDR2 reads ANQGSEA. The CDR3 here is CSVRSSYGYTF. The CDR3 DNA follows: TGCAGCGTGAGGTCGTCCTATGGCTACACCTTC.

The V gene is TRBV5-4, the J gene TRBJ2-7; 10 positions match TRBD1. Germline V gene sequence: CDR1 SGHNT, CDR2 YYREEE (reference sequence). This CDR3 has 18 residues. J gave up 2 bases and V 4 bases, and 15 bases lay outside the gene matches. In DNA form, the CDR3 reads TGTGCCAGCAGCCTAGGACAGGGGGGACTTCTGCCCCCCTACGAGCAGTACTTC. This gives the protein CASSLGQGGLLPPYEQYF.

This clone was detected only a few times. The chain links TRBV27 to TRBJ2-2; 10 bases are shared with TRBD2. This CDR3 is built from 13 residues. CDR1 MNHEY and CDR2 SMNVEV come from the germline V gene (reference sequence). The junction had 2 bases not matched to a gene; V was cut back by 8 bases and J by 5 bases. The CDR3 nucleotides read TGTGCCAGCGGACTAGCGGATACCGGGGAGCTGTTTTTT. It yields the protein CASGLADTGELFF.

The chain joins TRBV15 to TRBJ2-3; TRBD2 might be the D (7 bases). CDR1 is LNHNV and CDR2 is YYDKDF in the germline V gene (reference sequence). V was trimmed by 0 bases and J by 6 bases, leaving 13 bases between them. The CDR3 loop spans 15 amino acids. In DNA form, the CDR3 reads TGTGCCACCAGCAGAGATGGGGGGGGCAGGGATACGCAGTATTTT. It translates to CATSRDGGGRDTQYF.

This chain uses TRBV28 with TRBJ2-7; tentatively, D is TRBD2 (5 bases). V was clipped by 6 bases and J by 3 bases, with 15 bases between them. The CDR3 runs to 14 residues. Looked up from germline, CDR1 is MDHEN and CDR2 is SYDVKM. The CDR3, as DNA: TGTGCCAGCAGCCACGGGTCTAGCAGCTACGAGCAGTACTTC. It encodes CASSHGSSSYEQYF.

The rearrangement links TRBV29-1 to TRBJ2-1, with TRBD2 matching over 7 bases. J was trimmed by 2 bases and V by 6 bases; bases with no gene match: 10. The germline V gene encodes CDR1 SQVTM and CDR2 ANQGSEA. The CDR3 spans 15 residues. The CDR3 region has the DNA TGCAGCGTCCCCTCCCGGGGACTAACCTACAATGAGCAGTTCTTC. Residues: CSVPSRGLTYNEQFF.

This chain joins TRBV5-1 and TRBJ1-1, with D tentatively TRBD1 (5 bases). The CDR3 consists of 16 residues. Trimming shortened V by 3 bases and J by 3 bases, and 18 bases separated the two germline ends. Germline V gene lookup returns CDR1 SGHRS and CDR2 YFSETQ. CDR3 DNA: TGCGCCAGCAGCTCGAAGCTAGCGGGGGATTACACTGAAGCTTTCTTT. It yields the protein CASSSKLAGDYTEAFF.

The genes are TRBV6-6 and TRBJ2-7; D possibly corresponds to TRBD1 (5 bases). This CDR3 spans 15 amino acids. Germline lookup yields CDR1 MNHNY and CDR2 SVGAGI (reference sequence). Trimming took 6 bases from V and 5 from J, leaving 20 bases between them. The CDR3 DNA sequence: TGTGCCAGCAGCCCTGACCGCCAGGGCCCCCACGAGCAGTACTTC. Translating gives CASSPDRQGPHEQYF.

V usage is TRBV28 and J usage is TRBJ2-7; possibly TRBD2 for D (5 bases). Germline loops: CDR1 MDHEN, CDR2 SYDVKM. The CDR3 totals 16 residues. V lost 7 bases, J lost 3 bases, and 22 bases lay in between. CDR3 protein: CASTAQTTPEGYEQYF. The CDR3 bases are TGTGCCAGCACCGCCCAGACCACACCCGAGGGCTACGAGCAGTACTTC.

The rearrangement uses TRBV19 and TRBJ2-7, with D possibly TRBD1 on 6 matching bases. CDR3 length: 13 residues. Germline V gene sequence: CDR1 LNHDA, CDR2 SQIVND (reference sequence). The germline V and J ends were trimmed by 3 bases and 6 bases, with 12 bases remaining between them. CDR3: CASSIEQGSEQYF. CDR3 coding DNA: TGTGCCAGTAGTATTGAACAGGGAAGCGAGCAGTACTTC.

The gene calls are TRBV7-2 and TRBJ2-1; the match to TRBD2 covers 11 bases. J gave up 5 bases and V 4 bases, and 4 bases lay outside the gene matches. The CDR3 length is 15 residues. Germline values: CDR1 SGHTA, CDR2 FQGNSA. As DNA, the CDR3 is TGTGCCAGCAGCTCACTAGCGGGAGAGGACAATGAGCAGTTCTTC. Amino acid sequence: CASSSLAGEDNEQFF.

V usage is TRBV6-5 and J usage is TRBJ2-7; 10 nucleotides align to TRBD1. The trim removed 6 bases at V and 2 bases at J, leaving 7 bases unmatched. The CDR3 extends over 15 amino acids. Germline V lookup: CDR1 MNHEY, CDR2 SVGAGI. This CDR3 reads CASSQYGQGAYEQYF. The CDR3 DNA reads as TGTGCCAGCAGCCAATACGGACAGGGGGCCTACGAGCAGTACTTC.

This rearrangement joins TRBV4-3 to TRBJ2-2, with 12 bases matching TRBD2. J lost 1 base, V lost 2 bases, and 11 bases had no gene match. The CDR3 is 20 amino acids. Germline values: CDR1 LGHNA, CDR2 YSLEER. Here the CDR3 reads CASSQSGTAGLAGNTGELFF. The CDR3 DNA reads as TGCGCCAGCAGCCAATCCGGGACAGCGGGACTAGCGGGGAACACCGGGGAGCTGTTTTTT.

The chain is built from TRBV10-3 and TRBJ2-1; D is possibly TRBD1 (6 bases). The CDR3 length is 14 residues. CDR1 ENHRY and CDR2 SYGVKD come from the germline V gene. Trimming stripped 4 bases from V and 8 bases from J, with 15 bases between. CDR3 sequence (DNA): TGTGCCATCAGTGTAATGGGGGCTGGGGATGAGCAGTTCTTC. Protein product: CAISVMGAGDEQFF.

This rearrangement joins TRBV27 to TRBJ2-2, with D perhaps matching TRBD2 (6 bases). V lost 5 bases, J lost 6 bases, and 16 bases lay in between. Germline CDR1 MNHEY, CDR2 SMNVEV (reference sequence). The length of the CDR3 is 15 residues. For the CDR3, the DNA is TGTGCCAGCAGTCCGTGGGACTTTGCCCCCGGGGAGCTGTTTTTT. Translating it yields CASSPWDFAPGELFF.

The gene calls are TRBV7-8 and TRBJ2-3; TRBD2 matches at 11 bases. Germline V gene sequence: CDR1 SGHVS, CDR2 FQNEAQ. Unmatched junction bases numbered 7, after V lost 5 bases and J lost 0 bases. The CDR3 consists of 17 residues. CDR3 loop: CASSPGTSGSSTDTQYF. DNA of the CDR3: TGTGCCAGCAGCCCCGGGACTAGCGGCTCTAGCACAGATACGCAGTATTTT.

This chain joins TRBV28 and TRBJ1-3, with 7 positions matching TRBD1. This CDR3 comprises 15 residues. Losses at the gene ends were 2 bases for V and 1 base for J; bases not matched to a gene: 2. CDR1 is MDHEN and CDR2 is SYDVKM in the germline V gene. CDR3 bases: TGTGCCAGCAGTTTACGACAGGGATCTGGAAACACCATATATTTT. Its translation is CASSLRQGSGNTIYF.

The sample holds one count of this clone. This sequence joins TRBV5-6 and TRBJ2-7, with 8 bases lining up with TRBD2. The CDR3 covers 16 residues. Trimming took 2 bases from V and 4 from J; bases not matched to a gene: 11. Germline V CDR1 and CDR2: SGHDT, YYEEEE. The CDR3 coding sequence is TGTGCCAGCAGCTTTGGTTGGAGCGGGGGCATATACGAGCAGTACTTC. It specifies CASSFGWSGGIYEQYF.

The chain is built from TRBV6-1 and TRBJ2-7, with a possible D match to TRBD2 (5 bases). The CDR3 totals 19 residues. Germline V gene lookup returns CDR1 MNHNS and CDR2 SASEGT. Trimming pared 0 bases from V and 4 bases from J, leaving 25 bases between. The CDR3: CASSEAALVWAQLPYEQYF. The CDR3 DNA is TGTGCCAGCAGTGAAGCGGCACTAGTTTGGGCCCAGCTGCCTTACGAGCAGTACTTC.

The genes are TRBV11-2 and TRBJ1-2; the D gene is possibly TRBD1 (5 bases). Trimming took off 1 base at V and 0 bases at J, with 18 bases between the two ends. Per germline, CDR1 SGHAT and CDR2 FQNNGV. The CDR3 covers 18 residues. CDR3 DNA sequence: TGTGCCAGCAGCTTAGCCCTTGGACATAAAACAGCTAACTATGGCTACACCTTC. As protein: CASSLALGHKTANYGYTF. Complete variable domain (other parts from reference TRBV11-2 and TRBJ1-2): EAGVAQSPRYKIIEKRQSVAFWCNPISGHATLYWYQQILGQGPKLLIQFQNNGVVDDSQLPKDRFSAERLKGVDSTLKIQPAKLEDSAVYLCASSLALGHKTANYGYTFGSGTRLTVV.

The chain carries TRBV2 and TRBJ2-7, with 7 bases fitting TRBD1. Trimming at V came to 6 bases and at J to 0 bases, leaving 8 bases not matched to a gene. The germline V gene has CDR1 SNHLY and CDR2 FYNNEI. This CDR3 is built from 15 residues. The CDR3 DNA is TGTGCCAGCAGACGACAGGGTAACAGCTCCTACGAGCAGTACTTC. Translation gives CASRRQGNSSYEQYF.

The chain recombines TRBV25-1 with TRBJ2-2; D may be TRBD2 (5 bases). The length of the CDR3 is 15 residues. The germline V gene has CDR1 MGHDK and CDR2 SYGVNS. V was pared by 8 bases and J by 5 bases, with 18 bases between. CDR3 in amino acids: CASGSESGFTGELFF. CDR3 nucleotides: TGTGCCAGCGGTTCGGAATCGGGGTTTACCGGGGAGCTGTTTTTT.

The V call is TRBV19, the J call TRBJ2-7; TRBD2 is a possible D gene (6 bases). V was cut by 6 bases and J by 6 bases, with 12 bases left in between. The CDR3 has 12 amino acids. Germline CDR1 LNHDA, CDR2 SQIVND (reference sequence). The CDR3 nucleotides are TGTGCCAGTAGCTCCGGAGGGGCCGAGCAGTACTTC. Its translation: CASSSGGAEQYF.

This clone came up once. The chain joins TRBV4-3 to TRBJ2-1; 13 bases match TRBD2. The CDR3 length is 15 residues. The germline CDR1 and CDR2 sequences are LGHNA and YSLEER. With V trimmed by 5 bases and J by 9 bases, 7 bases remained unmatched. CDR3 coding DNA: TGCGCCAGCAGCTCCAGACTAGCGGGAGGACTTGAGCAGTTCTTC. This encodes CASSSRLAGGLEQFF.